The following is a TCR beta chain sequence with its context. This entry comes from a study of blood T cell repertoires in COVID-19. For the study at large: Some COVID-19 samples were acute and others convalescent; all came from the United States, Italy and Spain. Sources were T cells, B-cell-depleted T cells, or PBMCs; the material itself was cDNA or gDNA.

In the original workflow: Scientists estimated how many nucleated cells there were by amplifying reference gene primers. Libraries were prepared by immunoSEQ multiplex PCR; TCRdb keeps only in-frame clonotypes and omits some of them. From that table come the V and J calls and clone size; the DNA was used to work out D and trimming. The data hold about 240,000 clones, with roughly nine tenths observed a single time. This CDR3 is 13 amino acids long. V shed 6 bases, J shed 2 bases, and the junction held 2 bases outside the gene matches. Germline-derived CDR1 and CDR2 are LNHDA and SQIVND (reference sequence).

V usage is TRBV19 and J usage is TRBJ1-2, with TRBD1 identical over 8 bases. This TCR was sampled from a man aged 55 to 70 with acute or convalescent COVID-19. Source material: peripheral blood. The CDR3 DNA sequence: TGTGCCAGTAGGGCAGGGGGCAACTATGGCTACACCTTC. Translated: CASRAGGNYGYTF.